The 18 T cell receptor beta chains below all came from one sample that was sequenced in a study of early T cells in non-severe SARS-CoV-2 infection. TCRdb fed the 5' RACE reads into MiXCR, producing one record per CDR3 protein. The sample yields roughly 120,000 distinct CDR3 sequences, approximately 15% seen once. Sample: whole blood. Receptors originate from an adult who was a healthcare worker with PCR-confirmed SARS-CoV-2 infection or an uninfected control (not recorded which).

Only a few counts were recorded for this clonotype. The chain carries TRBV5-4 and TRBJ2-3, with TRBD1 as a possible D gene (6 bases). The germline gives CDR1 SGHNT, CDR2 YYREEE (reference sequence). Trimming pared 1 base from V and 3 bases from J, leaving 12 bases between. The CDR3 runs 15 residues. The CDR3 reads CASSLRTEYTDTQYF. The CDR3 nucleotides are TGTGCCAGCAGCTTGCGGACAGAGTATACAGATACGCAGTATTTT.

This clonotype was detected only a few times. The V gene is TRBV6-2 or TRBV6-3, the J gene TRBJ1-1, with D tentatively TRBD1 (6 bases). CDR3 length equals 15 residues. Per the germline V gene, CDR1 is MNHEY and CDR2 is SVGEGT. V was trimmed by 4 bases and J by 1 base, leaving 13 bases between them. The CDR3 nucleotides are TGTGCCAGCAGTTTAGGGGGAGTGCCGAACACTGAAGCTTTCTTT. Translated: CASSLGGVPNTEAFF.

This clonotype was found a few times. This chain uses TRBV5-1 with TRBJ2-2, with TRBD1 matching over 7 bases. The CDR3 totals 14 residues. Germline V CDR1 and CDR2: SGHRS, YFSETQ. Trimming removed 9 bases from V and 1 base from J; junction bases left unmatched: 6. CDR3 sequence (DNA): TGCGCCACGCAACGACAGGGGAACACCGGGGAGCTGTTTTTT. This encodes CATQRQGNTGELFF.

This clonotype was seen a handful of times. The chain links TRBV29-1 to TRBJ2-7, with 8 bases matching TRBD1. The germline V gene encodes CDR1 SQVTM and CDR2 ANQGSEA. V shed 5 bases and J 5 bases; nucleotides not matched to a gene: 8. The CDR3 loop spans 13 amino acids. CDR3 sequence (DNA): TGCAGCGTTAAGCACGGACAGGGAAACGAGCAGTACTTC. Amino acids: CSVKHGQGNEQYF.

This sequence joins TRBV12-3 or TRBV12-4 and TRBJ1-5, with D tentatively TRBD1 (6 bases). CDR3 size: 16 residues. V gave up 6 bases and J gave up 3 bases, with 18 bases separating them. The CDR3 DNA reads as TGTGCCAGCAGCTCCCCCTTAGGGGGGACCAATCAGCCCCAGCATTTT. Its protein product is CASSSPLGGTNQPQHF.

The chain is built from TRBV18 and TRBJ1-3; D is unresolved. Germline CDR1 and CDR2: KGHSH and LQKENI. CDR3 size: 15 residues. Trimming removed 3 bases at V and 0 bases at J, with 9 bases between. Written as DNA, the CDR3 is TGTGCCAGCTCACCGCCGGCGGGCTCTGGAAACACCATATATTTT. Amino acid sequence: CASSPPAGSGNTIYF.

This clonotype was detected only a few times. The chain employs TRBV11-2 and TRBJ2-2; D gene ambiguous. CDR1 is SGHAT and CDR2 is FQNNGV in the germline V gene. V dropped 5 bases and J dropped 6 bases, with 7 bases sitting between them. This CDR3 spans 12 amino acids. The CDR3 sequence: CASSVGAGELFF. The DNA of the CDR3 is TGTGCCAGCAGCGTCGGCGCCGGGGAGCTGTTTTTT.

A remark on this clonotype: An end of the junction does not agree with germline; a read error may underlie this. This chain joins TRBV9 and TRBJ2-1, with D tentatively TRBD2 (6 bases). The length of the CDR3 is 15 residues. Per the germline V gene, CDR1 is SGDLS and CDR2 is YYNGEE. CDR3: CVSSGGASGYNEQFF. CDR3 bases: TGTGTCAGCAGCGGAGGGGCTTCGGGTTACAATGAGCAGTTCTTC.

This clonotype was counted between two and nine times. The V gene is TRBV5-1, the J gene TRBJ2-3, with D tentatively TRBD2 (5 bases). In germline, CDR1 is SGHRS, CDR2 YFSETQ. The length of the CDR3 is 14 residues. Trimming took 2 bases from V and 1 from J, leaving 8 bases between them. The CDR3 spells CASSFMRGTDTQYF. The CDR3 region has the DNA TGCGCCAGCAGCTTTATGAGGGGCACAGATACGCAGTATTTT.

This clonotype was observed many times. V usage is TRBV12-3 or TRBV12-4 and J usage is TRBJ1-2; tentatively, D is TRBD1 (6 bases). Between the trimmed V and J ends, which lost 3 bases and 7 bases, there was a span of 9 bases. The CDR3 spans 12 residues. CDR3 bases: TGTGCCAGCAGTTTGCTACAGGGTGGCTACACCTTC. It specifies CASSLLQGGYTF.

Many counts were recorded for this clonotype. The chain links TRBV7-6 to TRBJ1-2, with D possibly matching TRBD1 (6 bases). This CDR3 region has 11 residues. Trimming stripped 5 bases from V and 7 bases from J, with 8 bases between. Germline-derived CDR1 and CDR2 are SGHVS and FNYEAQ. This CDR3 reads CASSQGSGYTF. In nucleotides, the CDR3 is TGTGCCAGCAGCCAGGGGAGTGGCTACACCTTC.

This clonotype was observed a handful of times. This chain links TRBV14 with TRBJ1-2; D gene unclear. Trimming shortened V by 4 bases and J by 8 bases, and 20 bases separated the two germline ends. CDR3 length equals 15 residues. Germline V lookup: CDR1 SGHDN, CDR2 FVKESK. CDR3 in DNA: TGTGCCAGCAGCCCTTATCTGGGTCAGGATACAGGCTACACCTTC. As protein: CASSPYLGQDTGYTF.

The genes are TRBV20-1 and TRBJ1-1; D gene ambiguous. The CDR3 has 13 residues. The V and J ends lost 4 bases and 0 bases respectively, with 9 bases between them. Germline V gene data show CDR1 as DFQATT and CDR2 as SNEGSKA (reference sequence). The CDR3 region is CSANRKMNTEAFF. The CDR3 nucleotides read TGCAGTGCTAACAGAAAAATGAACACTGAAGCTTTCTTT.

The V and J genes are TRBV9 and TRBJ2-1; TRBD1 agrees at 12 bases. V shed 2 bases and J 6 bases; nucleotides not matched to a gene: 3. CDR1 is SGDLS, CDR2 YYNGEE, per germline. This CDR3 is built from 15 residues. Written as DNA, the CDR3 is TGTGCCAGCAGCGTGGGACAGGGGGCGGGCAATGAGCAGTTCTTC. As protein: CASSVGQGAGNEQFF.

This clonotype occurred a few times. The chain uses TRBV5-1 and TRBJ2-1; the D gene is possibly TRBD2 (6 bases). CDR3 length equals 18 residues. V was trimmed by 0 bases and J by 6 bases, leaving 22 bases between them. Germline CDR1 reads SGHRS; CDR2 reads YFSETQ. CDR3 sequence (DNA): TGCGCCAGCAGCTTGGCGCCGGGAGACGTCGGGCGCCGCAATGAGCAGTTCTTC. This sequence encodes CASSLAPGDVGRRNEQFF.

The CDR3: CASSLVPAAGQETQYF. The CDR3 coding sequence is TGTGCCAGCAGCTTAGTCCCGGCGGCGGGCCAAGAGACCCAGTACTTC. V is TRBV7-8 and J is TRBJ2-5; a weak D match, TRBD2 (5 bases). Trimming cost V 1 base and J 1 base, with 13 bases left between them. CDR1 and CDR2 from the germline V gene are SGHVS and FQNEAQ. This CDR3 has 16 amino acids.

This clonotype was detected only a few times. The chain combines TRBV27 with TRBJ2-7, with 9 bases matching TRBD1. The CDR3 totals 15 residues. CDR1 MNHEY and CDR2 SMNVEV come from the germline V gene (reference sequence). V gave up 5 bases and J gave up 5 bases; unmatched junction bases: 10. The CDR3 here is CASSRAGTGTNEQYF. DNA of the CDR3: TGTGCCAGCAGTCGAGCCGGGACAGGGACCAACGAGCAGTACTTC.

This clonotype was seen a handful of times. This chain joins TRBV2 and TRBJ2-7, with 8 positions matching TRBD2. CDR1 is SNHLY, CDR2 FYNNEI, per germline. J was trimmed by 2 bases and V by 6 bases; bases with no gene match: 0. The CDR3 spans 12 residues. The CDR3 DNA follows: TGTGCCAGCAGAGCGGGGGCCTACGAGCAGTACTTC. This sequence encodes CASRAGAYEQYF.